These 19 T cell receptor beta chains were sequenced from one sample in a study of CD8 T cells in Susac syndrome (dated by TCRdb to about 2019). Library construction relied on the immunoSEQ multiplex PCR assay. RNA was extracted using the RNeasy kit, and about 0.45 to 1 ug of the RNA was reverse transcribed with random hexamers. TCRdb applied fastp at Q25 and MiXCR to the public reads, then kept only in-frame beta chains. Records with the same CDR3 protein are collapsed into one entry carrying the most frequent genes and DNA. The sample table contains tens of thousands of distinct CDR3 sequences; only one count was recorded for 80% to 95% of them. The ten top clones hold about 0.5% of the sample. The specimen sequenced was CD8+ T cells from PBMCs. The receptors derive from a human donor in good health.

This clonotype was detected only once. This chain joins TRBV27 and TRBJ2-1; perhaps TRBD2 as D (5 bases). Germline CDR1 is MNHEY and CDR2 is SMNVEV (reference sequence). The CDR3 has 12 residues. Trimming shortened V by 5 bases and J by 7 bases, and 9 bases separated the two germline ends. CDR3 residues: CASSEGENEQFF. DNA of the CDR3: TGTGCCAGCAGTGAGGGCGAAAATGAGCAGTTCTTC.

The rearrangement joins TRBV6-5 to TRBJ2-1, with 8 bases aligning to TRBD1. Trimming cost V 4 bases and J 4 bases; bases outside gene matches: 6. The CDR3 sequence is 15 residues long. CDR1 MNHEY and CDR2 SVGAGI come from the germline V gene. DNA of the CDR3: TGTGCCAGCAGTTCCACGGACAGGGTTTACAATGAGCAGTTCTTC. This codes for CASSSTDRVYNEQFF.

The CDR3 sequence is CASSLVDSNNEQFF. The CDR3 bases are TGTGCCAGCAGCTTAGTCGACAGCAACAATGAGCAGTTCTTC. The chain carries TRBV7-8 and TRBJ2-1; D perhaps matches TRBD1 (5 bases). Trimming left V 1 base short and J 5 bases short, with 9 bases between. This CDR3 comprises 14 residues. Germline V gene lookup returns CDR1 SGHVS and CDR2 FQNEAQ.

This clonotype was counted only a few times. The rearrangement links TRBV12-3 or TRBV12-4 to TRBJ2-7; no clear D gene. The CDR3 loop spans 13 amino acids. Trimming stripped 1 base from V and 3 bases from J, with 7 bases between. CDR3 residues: CASSLGPSYEQYF. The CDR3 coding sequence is TGTGCCAGCAGTTTAGGGCCTAGCTACGAGCAGTACTTC.

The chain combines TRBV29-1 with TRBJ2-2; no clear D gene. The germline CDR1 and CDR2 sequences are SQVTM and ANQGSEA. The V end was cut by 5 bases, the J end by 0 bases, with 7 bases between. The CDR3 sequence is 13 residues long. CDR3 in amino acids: CSVLGTNTGELFF. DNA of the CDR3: TGCAGCGTTCTGGGGACGAACACCGGGGAGCTGTTTTTT.

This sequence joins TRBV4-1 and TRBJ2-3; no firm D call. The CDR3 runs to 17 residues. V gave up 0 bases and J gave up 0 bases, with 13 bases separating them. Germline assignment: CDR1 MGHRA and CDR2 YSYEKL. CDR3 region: CASSQDRIGISTDTQYF. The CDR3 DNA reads TGCGCCAGCAGCCAAGATAGGATAGGAATTAGCACAGATACGCAGTATTTT.

For the CDR3, the DNA is TGCAGTGCGTCACGATACGGGGAGCTGTTTTTT. It yields the protein CSASRYGELFF. The chain employs TRBV20-1 and TRBJ2-2; D gene ambiguous. This CDR3 is built from 11 residues. Trimming stripped 6 bases from V and 7 bases from J, with 9 bases between. Germline V gives CDR1 DFQATT, CDR2 SNEGSKA (reference sequence).

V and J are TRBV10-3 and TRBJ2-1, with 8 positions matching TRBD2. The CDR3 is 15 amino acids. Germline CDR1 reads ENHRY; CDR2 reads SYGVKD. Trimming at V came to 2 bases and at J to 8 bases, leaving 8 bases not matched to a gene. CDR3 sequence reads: CAISETQGLGYEQFF. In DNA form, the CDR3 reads TGTGCCATCAGTGAGACCCAGGGACTAGGATATGAGCAGTTCTTC.

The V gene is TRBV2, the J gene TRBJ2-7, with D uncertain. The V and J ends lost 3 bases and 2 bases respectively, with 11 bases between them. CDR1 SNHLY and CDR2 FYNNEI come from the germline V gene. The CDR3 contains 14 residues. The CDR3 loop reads CASSDVGRAYEQYF. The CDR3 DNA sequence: TGTGCCAGCAGTGATGTAGGCAGAGCCTACGAGCAGTACTTC.

For the CDR3, the DNA is TGTGCCAGTAGTATGGGACTAGCGGGTTACAATGAGCAGTTCTTC. Protein product: CASSMGLAGYNEQFF. The V call is TRBV19, the J call TRBJ2-1; 12 bases map to TRBD2. Germline loops: CDR1 LNHDA, CDR2 SQIVND (reference sequence). CDR3 size: 15 residues. J gave up 4 bases and V 3 bases, and 1 base lay outside the gene matches.

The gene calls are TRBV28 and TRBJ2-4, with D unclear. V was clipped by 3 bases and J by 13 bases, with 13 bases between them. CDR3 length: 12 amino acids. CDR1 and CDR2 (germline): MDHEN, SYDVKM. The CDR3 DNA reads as TGTGCCAGCAGTTTGACCGTTAGGGTCCAGTACTTC. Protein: CASSLTVRVQYF.

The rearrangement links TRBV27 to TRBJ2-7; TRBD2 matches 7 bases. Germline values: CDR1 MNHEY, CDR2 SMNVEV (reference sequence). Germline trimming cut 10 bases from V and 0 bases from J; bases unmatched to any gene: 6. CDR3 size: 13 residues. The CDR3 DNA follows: TGTGCCACAGGGCTAGCGGCCTCCTACGAGCAGTACTTC. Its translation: CATGLAASYEQYF.

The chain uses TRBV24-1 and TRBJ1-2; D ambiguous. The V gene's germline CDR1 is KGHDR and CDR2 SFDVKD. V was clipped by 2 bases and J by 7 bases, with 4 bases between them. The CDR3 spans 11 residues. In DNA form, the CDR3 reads TGTGCCACCAGTGATTACAGTGGCTACACCTTC. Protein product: CATSDYSGYTF.

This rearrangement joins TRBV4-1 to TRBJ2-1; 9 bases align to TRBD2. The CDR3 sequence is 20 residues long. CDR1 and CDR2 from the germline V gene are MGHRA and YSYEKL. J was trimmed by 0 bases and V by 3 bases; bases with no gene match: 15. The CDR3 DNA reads TGCGCCAGCAGCCATCCCGGTGAGGGGCGGGAGGGTAGCTCCTACAATGAGCAGTTCTTC. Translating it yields CASSHPGEGREGSSYNEQFF.

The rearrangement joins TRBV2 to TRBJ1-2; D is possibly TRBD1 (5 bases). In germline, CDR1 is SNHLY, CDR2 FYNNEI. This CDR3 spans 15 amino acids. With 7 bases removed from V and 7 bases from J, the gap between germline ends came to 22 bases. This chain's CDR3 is CASIPSSRAVGGYTF. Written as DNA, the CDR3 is TGTGCCAGCATCCCTTCCTCCAGGGCAGTGGGTGGCTACACCTTC.

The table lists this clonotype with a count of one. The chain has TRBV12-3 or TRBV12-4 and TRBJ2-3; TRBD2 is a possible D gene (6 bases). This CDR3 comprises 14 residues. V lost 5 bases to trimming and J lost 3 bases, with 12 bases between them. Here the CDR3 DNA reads TGTGCCAGCAGTCCCGGGGGAAGGACAGATACGCAGTATTTT. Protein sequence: CASSPGGRTDTQYF.

For the CDR3, the DNA is TGCGCCAGCAGCCAAACCTTCAGTCAGCCCCAGCATTTT. Translating it yields CASSQTFSQPQHF. The rearrangement links TRBV4-1 to TRBJ1-5, with no clear D. Trimming removed 2 bases at V and 6 bases at J, with 8 bases between. Germline values: CDR1 MGHRA, CDR2 YSYEKL. The CDR3 extends over 13 amino acids.

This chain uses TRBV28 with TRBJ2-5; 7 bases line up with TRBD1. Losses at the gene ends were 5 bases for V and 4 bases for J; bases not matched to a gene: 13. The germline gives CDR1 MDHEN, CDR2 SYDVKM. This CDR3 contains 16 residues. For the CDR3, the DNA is TGTGCCAGCAGTCCCTATAGACAGGGAGATAGAGAGACCCAGTACTTC. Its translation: CASSPYRQGDRETQYF.

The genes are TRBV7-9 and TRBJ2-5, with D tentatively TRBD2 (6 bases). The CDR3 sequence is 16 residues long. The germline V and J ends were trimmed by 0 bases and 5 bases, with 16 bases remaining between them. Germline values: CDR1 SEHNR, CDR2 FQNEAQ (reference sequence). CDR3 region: CASSLAFGGNGETQYF. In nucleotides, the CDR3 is TGTGCCAGCAGCTTAGCGTTTGGAGGGAATGGGGAGACCCAGTACTTC.